The next 27 T cell receptor beta chains were all read from a single sample in a study of blood T cells in healthy people across ages (dated by TCRdb to 2015 to 2017). Preparation of the library involved 5' RACE. TCRdb shows the sequencer as Illumina HiSeq 2500. A second PCR of about 6 to 11 cycles was performed with a sample-barcoded 5' primer and a J-beta primer mix. TCRdb's own reprocessing of the public reads used fastp at Q25 and MiXCR and kept productive beta chains. Each record represents a unique CDR3 protein, reported with the most common genes and DNA among its rows. This sample is represented by some 560,000 distinct CDR3 sequences; about 27% of them were singletons. Of the sample, over 3.5% falls within the top ten clones. This sample was shared with a second study, whose subject was T cells of mothers and their children.

Sequencing was carried out using blood. The receptors originated from a boy aged 2 to 10 in good health.

The chain joins TRBV29-1 to TRBJ1-2; weak D call: TRBD1 (6 bases). V gave up 1 base and J gave up 4 bases, with 16 bases separating them. In germline, CDR1 is SQVTM, CDR2 ANQGSEA. The CDR3 spans 15 residues. The CDR3 coding sequence is TGCAGCGTTGAAGCCCATACAGGGTTGGGCTATGGCTACACCTTC. Amino acid sequence: CSVEAHTGLGYGYTF. Drawing the rest from reference TRBV29-1 and TRBJ1-2, the complete variable domain is SAVISQKPSRDICQRGTSLTIQCQVDSQVTMMFWYRQQPGQSLTLIATANQGSEATYESGFVIDKFPISRPNLTFSTLTVSNMSPEDSSIYLCSVEAHTGLGYGYTFGSGTRLTVV.

This clonotype showed up just a few times. The rearrangement links TRBV6-5 to TRBJ2-3; D is ambiguous. The germline V and J ends were trimmed by 5 bases and 4 bases, with 10 bases remaining between them. CDR3 size: 13 residues. Germline V gives CDR1 MNHEY, CDR2 SVGAGI. The CDR3: CASSAFSADTQYF. CDR3 nucleotide sequence: TGTGCCAGCAGTGCCTTCTCTGCAGATACGCAGTATTTT.

There are a few counts of this clonotype. The gene calls are TRBV12-3 or TRBV12-4 and TRBJ2-5; TRBD1 matches 8 bases. V trimming: 3 bases; J trimming: 5 bases; junction bases outside the gene matches: 8. This CDR3 is 15 amino acids long. The CDR3 reads CASSFGRGQRETQYF. The CDR3 DNA reads TGTGCCAGCAGTTTTGGCAGGGGGCAGAGGGAGACCCAGTACTTC.

The chain joins TRBV6-1 to TRBJ2-5; 14 positions match TRBD2. CDR3 length equals 17 residues. Trimming cost V 6 bases and J 4 bases; bases outside gene matches: 10. Germline assignment: CDR1 MNHNS and CDR2 SASEGT. The CDR3 DNA reads as TGTGCCAGCAGCGGCGGACTAGCGGGAGGTTACAGAGAGACCCAGTACTTC. It translates to CASSGGLAGGYRETQYF.

This clonotype appeared a few times. The V call is TRBV20-1, the J call TRBJ1-2; 9 positions agree with TRBD1. The V gene's germline CDR1 is DFQATT and CDR2 SNEGSKA (reference sequence). V gave up 2 bases and J gave up 6 bases; unmatched junction bases: 4. The CDR3 totals 13 residues. CDR3 in DNA: TGCAGTGCTAGACTGGACAGGGGTGATGGCTACACCTTC. It specifies CSARLDRGDGYTF.

V usage is TRBV12-3 or TRBV12-4 and J usage is TRBJ2-7, with TRBD2 as a possible D gene (6 bases). Trimming pared 2 bases from V and 3 bases from J, leaving 17 bases between. The CDR3 is made up of 16 amino acids. The CDR3 coding sequence is TGTGCCAGCAGTTTACTGTCAGGGTCCGGGAGCTACGAGCAGTACTTC. Residues: CASSLLSGSGSYEQYF.

This chain uses TRBV29-1 with TRBJ1-2; no clear D gene. This CDR3 has 13 amino acids. V was shortened by 3 bases and J by 4 bases, with 12 bases between the two germline ends. Per the germline V gene, CDR1 is SQVTM and CDR2 is ANQGSEA. This CDR3 is CSVEVGVTYGYTF. Here the CDR3 DNA reads TGCAGCGTTGAGGTTGGGGTTACCTATGGCTACACCTTC. Variable domain in full (rest from reference TRBV29-1 and TRBJ1-2): SAVISQKPSRDICQRGTSLTIQCQVDSQVTMMFWYRQQPGQSLTLIATANQGSEATYESGFVIDKFPISRPNLTFSTLTVSNMSPEDSSIYLCSVEVGVTYGYTFGSGTRLTVV.

The chain links TRBV5-1 to TRBJ1-1, with 10 bases that match TRBD1. CDR1 and CDR2 (germline): SGHRS, YFSETQ. The V segment lost 4 bases and the J segment 10 bases; nucleotides outside the gene matches: 13. The CDR3 consists of 15 residues. CDR3 protein: CASSPYSRQGAGAFF. Here the CDR3 DNA reads TGCGCCAGCAGCCCCTATTCCAGACAGGGGGCCGGAGCTTTCTTT.

Only a few counts were recorded for this clonotype. The chain recombines TRBV28 with TRBJ2-1; 11 bases agree with TRBD2. Trimming cost V 7 bases and J 0 bases; bases outside gene matches: 11. From germline, CDR1 is MDHEN and CDR2 SYDVKM. This CDR3 is 18 amino acids long. CDR3: CASNPERGLADSYNEQFF. CDR3 sequence (DNA): TGTGCCAGCAACCCAGAGAGGGGACTAGCGGACTCCTACAATGAGCAGTTCTTC.

Points on this clonotype: A much more abundant neighbour one base away suggests this may be a read error. The chain recombines TRBV4-3 with TRBJ1-1; TRBD1 is a possible D gene (5 bases). Germline CDR1 and CDR2: LGHNA and YSLEER. This CDR3 has 15 residues. The V and J ends lost 4 bases and 8 bases respectively, with 20 bases between them. The CDR3 nucleotides read TGCGCCAGCAGCCGCCGGGACGGAGCGCACCCGGAAGCTTTCTTT. Its protein product is CASSRRDGAHPEAFF.

This sequence joins TRBV28 and TRBJ1-2; D may be TRBD1 (6 bases). CDR1 and CDR2 from the germline V gene are MDHEN and SYDVKM. This CDR3 is 14 amino acids long. Trimming stripped 8 bases from V and 0 bases from J, with 13 bases between. CDR3 DNA: TGTGCCAGCTTCAGGGGAGCCCCTAACTATGGCTACACCTTC. Translated, it gives CASFRGAPNYGYTF.

The chain has TRBV19 and TRBJ1-2; 7 positions match TRBD1. Per germline, CDR1 LNHDA and CDR2 SQIVND (reference sequence). The CDR3 sequence is 12 residues long. The ends lost 8 bases at V and 4 bases at J; junction bases unmatched: 4. CDR3 coding DNA: TGTGCCAGTGATGGACAGGCCTATGGCTACACCTTC. It encodes CASDGQAYGYTF.

The chain recombines TRBV11-1 with TRBJ2-3; D is unresolved. The CDR3 contains 14 residues. In germline, CDR1 is SGHAT, CDR2 FQDESV (reference sequence). The germline V and J ends were trimmed by 8 bases and 0 bases, with 12 bases remaining between them. The CDR3 region has the DNA TGTGCCAGCGGAACGACACCTAGCACAGATACGCAGTATTTT. Amino acids: CASGTTPSTDTQYF.

This clonotype came up many times. CDR3 loop: CSGLAVLQETQYF. CDR3 DNA sequence: TGCAGCGGACTAGCGGTCCTTCAAGAGACCCAGTACTTC. The V gene is TRBV29-1, the J gene TRBJ2-5; 9 nucleotides match TRBD2. The germline gives CDR1 SQVTM, CDR2 ANQGSEA. The junction had 5 bases not matched to a gene; V was cut back by 7 bases and J by 2 bases. This CDR3 is built from 13 residues. Based on the CDR3 plus reference TRBV29-1 and TRBJ2-5, the full variable domain is SAVISQKPSRDICQRGTSLTIQCQVDSQVTMMFWYRQQPGQSLTLIATANQGSEATYESGFVIDKFPISRPNLTFSTLTVSNMSPEDSSIYLCSGLAVLQETQYFGPGTRLLVL.

This clonotype appeared a few times. This chain connects TRBV27 to TRBJ2-2; D is unclear. Germline V CDR1 and CDR2: MNHEY, SMNVEV (reference sequence). V lost 3 bases and J lost 0, with 5 bases in between. The CDR3 spans 14 residues. The CDR3, as DNA: TGTGCCAGCAGTTTTTCAGCGAACACCGGGGAGCTGTTTTTT. Its protein product is CASSFSANTGELFF.

This clonotype occurred a few times. The chain couples TRBV7-2 to TRBJ1-4; D gene unclear. The CDR3 spans 16 residues. V gave up 5 bases and J gave up 2 bases, with 15 bases separating them. Germline CDR1 is SGHTA and CDR2 is FQGNSA. Here the CDR3 DNA reads TGTGCCAGCAGCCGTCATAGCCTGGGGACTAATGAAAAACTGTTTTTT. It translates to CASSRHSLGTNEKLFF.

Comments on this clonotype: A junction end diverges from the germline sequence, so it may reflect a read error. This chain joins TRBV7-9 and TRBJ1-4, with 8 bases fitting TRBD1. From germline, CDR1 is SEHNR and CDR2 FQNEAQ (reference sequence). The CDR3 covers 14 residues. CDR3 in amino acids: CVSSEDRGGEKLFF. The CDR3 coding sequence is TGTGTCAGCAGCGAAGACAGGGGAGGTGAAAAACTGTTTTTT.

This clonotype was picked up many times. This chain joins TRBV12-3 or TRBV12-4 and TRBJ1-5; possibly TRBD1 for D (6 bases). V was clipped by 5 bases and J by 7 bases, with 15 bases between them. This CDR3 comprises 14 residues. DNA for the CDR3: TGTGCCAGCAGTCAACAGGGATTAGGGCAGCCCCAGCATTTT. As protein: CASSQQGLGQPQHF.

V is TRBV11-2 and J is TRBJ1-4, with D perhaps TRBD1 (5 bases). The CDR3 is 16 amino acids. Germline lookup yields CDR1 SGHAT and CDR2 FQNNGV. Trimming took off 5 bases at V and 4 bases at J, with 17 bases between the two ends. CDR3 bases: TGTGCCAGCAGCATACTCGACAGACCCTATAATGAAAAACTGTTTTTT. Protein sequence: CASSILDRPYNEKLFF. Using reference TRBV11-2 and TRBJ1-4 for the parts outside the CDR3, the full variable domain is EAGVAQSPRYKIIEKRQSVAFWCNPISGHATLYWYQQILGQGPKLLIQFQNNGVVDDSQLPKDRFSAERLKGVDSTLKIQPAKLEDSAVYLCASSILDRPYNEKLFFGSGTQLSVL.

As regards this clonotype: A read error may produce the germline difference seen at one junction end. V and J are TRBV20-1 and TRBJ2-5; no clear D gene. Germline CDR1 and CDR2: DFQATT and SNEGSKA (reference sequence). The CDR3 has 16 amino acids. The CDR3 nucleotides read TGCAGTGCTAGAGATACCGGGCAGGTTTTTACGGAGACCCAGTGCTTC. Protein sequence: CSARDTGQVFTETQCF.

This clonotype was counted between two and nine times. The genes are TRBV18 and TRBJ1-4; D may be TRBD1 (5 bases). The CDR3 contains 15 residues. Trimming shortened V by 3 bases and J by 3 bases, and 11 bases separated the two germline ends. CDR1 is KGHSH, CDR2 LQKENI, per germline. The CDR3 region has the DNA TGTGCCAGCTCACCCCAGGGTCGGCCTAATGAAAAACTGTTTTTT. This sequence encodes CASSPQGRPNEKLFF.

The chain couples TRBV5-5 to TRBJ2-7; maybe TRBD2 (5 bases). Trimming took off 8 bases at V and 2 bases at J, with 14 bases between the two ends. In germline, CDR1 is SGHKS, CDR2 YYEKEE (reference sequence). The CDR3 has 13 residues. The CDR3 DNA reads TGTGCCAGTTCCCGGGGAGCAGCCTACGAGCAGTACTTC. Its protein product is CASSRGAAYEQYF.

V and J are TRBV11-2 and TRBJ2-1; perhaps TRBD2 as D (5 bases). CDR1 SGHAT and CDR2 FQNNGV come from the germline V gene. The CDR3 runs to 12 residues. The ends were cut back, 5 bases at V and 15 bases at J, with 17 bases in the middle. The CDR3 nucleotides read TGTGCCAGCAGCCCAACGCCGGGGAGATGGTTCTTC. Translation: CASSPTPGRWFF.

This chain links TRBV7-9 with TRBJ2-4; D gene ambiguous. In germline, CDR1 is SEHNR, CDR2 FQNEAQ (reference sequence). Deletions cut 3 bases from V and 0 bases from J, with 9 bases between. The CDR3 length is 15 residues. CDR3 amino acids: CASSFSELAKNIQYF. As DNA, the CDR3 is TGTGCCAGCAGCTTCAGCGAACTAGCCAAAAACATTCAGTACTTC.

This clonotype was counted a few times. V is TRBV20-1 and J is TRBJ2-2; 9 nucleotides match TRBD2. CDR3 size: 14 residues. J gave up 3 bases and V 5 bases, and 4 bases lay outside the gene matches. The germline V gene has CDR1 DFQATT and CDR2 SNEGSKA (reference sequence). CDR3 protein: CSAQRGDDTGELFF. The CDR3, as DNA: TGCAGTGCTCAGCGGGGGGATGACACCGGGGAGCTGTTTTTT.

The chain joins TRBV20-1 to TRBJ2-1, with TRBD1 matching over 7 bases. The ends lost 3 bases at V and 2 bases at J; junction bases unmatched: 1. Per germline, CDR1 DFQATT and CDR2 SNEGSKA (reference sequence). The CDR3 is made up of 13 amino acids. CDR3 amino acids: CSARGQPYNEQFF. CDR3 DNA sequence: TGCAGTGCTAGGGGACAGCCCTACAATGAGCAGTTCTTC.

The chain couples TRBV18 to TRBJ2-7; D ambiguous. V lost 0 bases and J lost 2, with 8 bases in between. The germline CDR1 and CDR2 sequences are KGHSH and LQKENI. This CDR3 has 14 residues. The CDR3 is CASSPPGRTYEQYF. The CDR3 bases are TGTGCCAGCTCACCACCGGGCAGAACCTACGAGCAGTACTTC.